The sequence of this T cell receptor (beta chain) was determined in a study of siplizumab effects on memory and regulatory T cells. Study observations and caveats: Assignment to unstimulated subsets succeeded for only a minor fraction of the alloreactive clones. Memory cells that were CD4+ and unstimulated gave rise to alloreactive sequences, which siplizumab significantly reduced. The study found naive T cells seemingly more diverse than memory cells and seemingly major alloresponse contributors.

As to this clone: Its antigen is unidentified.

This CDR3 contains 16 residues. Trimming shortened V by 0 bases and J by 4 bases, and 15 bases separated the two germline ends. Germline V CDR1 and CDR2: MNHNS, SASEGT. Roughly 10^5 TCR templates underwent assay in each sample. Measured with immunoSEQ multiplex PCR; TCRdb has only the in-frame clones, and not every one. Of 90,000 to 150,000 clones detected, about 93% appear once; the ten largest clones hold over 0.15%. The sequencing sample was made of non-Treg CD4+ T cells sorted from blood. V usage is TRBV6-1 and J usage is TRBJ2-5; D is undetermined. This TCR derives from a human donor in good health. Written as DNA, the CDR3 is TGTGCCAGCAGTGAAGCGCCCGGGTGGGTGGGAGAGACCCAGTACTTC. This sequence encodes CASSEAPGWVGETQYF.